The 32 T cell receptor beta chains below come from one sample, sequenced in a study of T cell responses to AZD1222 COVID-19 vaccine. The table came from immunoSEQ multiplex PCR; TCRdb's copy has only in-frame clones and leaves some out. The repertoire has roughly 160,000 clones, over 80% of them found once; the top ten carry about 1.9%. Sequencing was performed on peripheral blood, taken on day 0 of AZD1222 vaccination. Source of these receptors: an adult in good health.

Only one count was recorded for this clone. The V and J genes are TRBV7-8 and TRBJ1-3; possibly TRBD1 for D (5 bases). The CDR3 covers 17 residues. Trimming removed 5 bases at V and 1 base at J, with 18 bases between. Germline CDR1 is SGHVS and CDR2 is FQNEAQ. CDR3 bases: TGTGCCAGCAGCCCCAGACAGTTTATTGGTTCTGGAAACACCATATATTTT. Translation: CASSPRQFIGSGNTIYF. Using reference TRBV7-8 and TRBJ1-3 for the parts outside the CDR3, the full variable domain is GAGVSQSPRYKVAKRGQDVALRCDPISGHVSLFWYQQALGQGPEFLTYFQNEAQLDKSGLPSDRFFAERPEGSVSTLKIQRTQQEDSAVYLCASSPRQFIGSGNTIYFGEGSWLTVV.

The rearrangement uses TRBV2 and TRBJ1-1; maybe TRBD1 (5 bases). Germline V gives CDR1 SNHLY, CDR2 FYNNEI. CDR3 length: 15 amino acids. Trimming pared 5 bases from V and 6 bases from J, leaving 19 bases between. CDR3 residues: CASSLGGRSSAEAFF. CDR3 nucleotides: TGTGCCAGCAGTCTTGGGGGGAGGAGTAGCGCTGAAGCTTTCTTT.

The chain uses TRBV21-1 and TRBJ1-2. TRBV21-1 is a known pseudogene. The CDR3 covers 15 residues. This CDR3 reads CASSKPGHVIYGYTF. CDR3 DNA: TGTGCCAGCAGCAAACCGGGGCACGTAATCTATGGCTACACCTTC.

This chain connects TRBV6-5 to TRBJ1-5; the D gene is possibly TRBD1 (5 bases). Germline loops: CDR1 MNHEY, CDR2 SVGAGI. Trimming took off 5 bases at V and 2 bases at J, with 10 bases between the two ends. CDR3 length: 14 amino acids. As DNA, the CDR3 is TGTGCCAGCAGTCTACAGGCGCGCAATCAGCCCCAGCATTTT. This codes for CASSLQARNQPQHF.

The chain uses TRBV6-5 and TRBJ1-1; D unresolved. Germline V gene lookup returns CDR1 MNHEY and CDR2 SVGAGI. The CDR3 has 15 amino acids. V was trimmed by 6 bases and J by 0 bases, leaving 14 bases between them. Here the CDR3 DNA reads TGTGCCAGCAGGGCGACACGGGAATTGAACACTGAAGCTTTCTTT. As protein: CASRATRELNTEAFF.

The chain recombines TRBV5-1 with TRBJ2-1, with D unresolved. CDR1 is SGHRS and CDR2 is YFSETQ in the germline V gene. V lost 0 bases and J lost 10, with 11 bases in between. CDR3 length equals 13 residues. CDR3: CASSLAFGREQFF. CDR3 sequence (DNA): TGCGCCAGCAGCTTGGCCTTTGGCAGGGAGCAGTTCTTC.

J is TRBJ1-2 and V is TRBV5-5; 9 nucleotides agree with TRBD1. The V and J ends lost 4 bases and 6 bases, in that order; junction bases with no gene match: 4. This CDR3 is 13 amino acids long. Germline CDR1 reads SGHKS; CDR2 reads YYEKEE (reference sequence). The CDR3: CASSDGQGNGYTF. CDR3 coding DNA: TGTGCCAGCAGCGACGGACAGGGGAATGGCTACACCTTC.

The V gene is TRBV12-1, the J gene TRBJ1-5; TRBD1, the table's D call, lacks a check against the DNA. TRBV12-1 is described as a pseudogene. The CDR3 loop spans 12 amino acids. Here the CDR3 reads CASSFRQGSVHF. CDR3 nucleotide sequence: TGTGCCAGCAGCTTTCGACAGGGTTCGGTGCATTTT.

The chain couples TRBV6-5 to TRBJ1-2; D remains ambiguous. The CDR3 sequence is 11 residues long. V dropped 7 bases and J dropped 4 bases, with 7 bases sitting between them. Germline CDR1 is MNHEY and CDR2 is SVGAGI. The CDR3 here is CASTQTYGYTF. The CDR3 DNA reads TGTGCCAGCACACAGACCTATGGCTACACCTTC.

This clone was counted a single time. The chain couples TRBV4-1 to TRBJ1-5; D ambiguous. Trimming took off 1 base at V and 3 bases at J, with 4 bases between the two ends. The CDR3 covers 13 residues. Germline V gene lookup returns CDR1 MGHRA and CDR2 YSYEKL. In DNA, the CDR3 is TGCGCCAGCAGCCAAGTGGACAATCAGCCCCAGCATTTT. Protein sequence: CASSQVDNQPQHF.

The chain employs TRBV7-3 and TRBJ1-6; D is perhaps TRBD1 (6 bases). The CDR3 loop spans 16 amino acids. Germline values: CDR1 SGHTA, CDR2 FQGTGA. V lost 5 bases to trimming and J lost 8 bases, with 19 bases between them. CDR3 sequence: CASSPRGAGEDSPLHF. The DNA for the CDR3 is TGTGCCAGCAGCCCGAGGGGGGCAGGGGAAGATTCACCCCTCCACTTT.

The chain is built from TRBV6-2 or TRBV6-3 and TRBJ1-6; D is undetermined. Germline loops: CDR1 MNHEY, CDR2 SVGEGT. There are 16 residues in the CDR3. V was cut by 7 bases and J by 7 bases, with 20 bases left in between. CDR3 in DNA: TGTGCCAGCACCCCCTTACGGGCCTTGGAGAATTCACCCCTCCACTTT. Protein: CASTPLRALENSPLHF.

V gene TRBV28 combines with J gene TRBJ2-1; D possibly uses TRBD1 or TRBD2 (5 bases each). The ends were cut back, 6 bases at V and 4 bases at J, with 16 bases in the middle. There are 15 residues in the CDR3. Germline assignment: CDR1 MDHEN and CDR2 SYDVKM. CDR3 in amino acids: CASSFLPGLYNEQFF. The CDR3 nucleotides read TGTGCCAGCAGCTTCCTTCCGGGGCTATACAATGAGCAGTTCTTC.

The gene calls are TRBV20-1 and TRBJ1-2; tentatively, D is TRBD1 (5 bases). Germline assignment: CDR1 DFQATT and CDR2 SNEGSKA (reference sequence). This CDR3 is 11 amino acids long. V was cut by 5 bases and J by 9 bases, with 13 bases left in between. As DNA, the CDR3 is TGCAGTGCTGGGTCGGGGGATAGCTACACCTTC. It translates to CSAGSGDSYTF.

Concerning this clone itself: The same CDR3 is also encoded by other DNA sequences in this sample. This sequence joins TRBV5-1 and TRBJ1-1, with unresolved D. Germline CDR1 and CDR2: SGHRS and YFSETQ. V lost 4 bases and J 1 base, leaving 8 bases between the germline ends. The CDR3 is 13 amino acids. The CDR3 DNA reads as TGCGCCAGCAGCAGGACGGCGAACACTGAAGCTTTCTTT. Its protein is CASSRTANTEAFF. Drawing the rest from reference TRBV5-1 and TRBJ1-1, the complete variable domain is KAGVTQTPRYLIKTRGQQVTLSCSPISGHRSVSWYQQTPGQGLQFLFEYFSETQRNKGNFPGRFSGRQFSNSRSEMNVSTLELGDSALYLCASSRTANTEAFFGQGTRLTVV.

The CDR3 DNA reads as TGTGCCAGCAGCCCATCTCACGGCCTCGTGGGACACACCATATATTTT. It specifies CASSPSHGLVGHTIYF. V gene TRBV7-2 combines with J gene TRBJ1-3, with a possible D match to TRBD1 (5 bases). Trimming left V 5 bases short and J 8 bases short, with 22 bases between. CDR1 is SGHTA and CDR2 is FQGNSA in the germline V gene. The CDR3 spans 16 residues.

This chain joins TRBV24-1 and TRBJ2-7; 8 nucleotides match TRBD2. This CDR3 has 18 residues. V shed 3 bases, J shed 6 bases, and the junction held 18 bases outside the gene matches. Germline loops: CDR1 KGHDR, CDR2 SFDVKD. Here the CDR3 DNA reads TGTGCCACCAGTGATCACCTCGGGGGGGCAAGCGTATTAGTCGAGCAGTACTTC. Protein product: CATSDHLGGASVLVEQYF.

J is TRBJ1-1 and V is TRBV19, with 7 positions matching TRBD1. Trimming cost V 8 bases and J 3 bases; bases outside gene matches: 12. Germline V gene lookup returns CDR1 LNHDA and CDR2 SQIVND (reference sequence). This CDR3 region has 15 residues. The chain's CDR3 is CASAIYRGGDTEAFF. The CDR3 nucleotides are TGTGCCAGTGCTATTTACAGGGGAGGGGACACTGAAGCTTTCTTT.

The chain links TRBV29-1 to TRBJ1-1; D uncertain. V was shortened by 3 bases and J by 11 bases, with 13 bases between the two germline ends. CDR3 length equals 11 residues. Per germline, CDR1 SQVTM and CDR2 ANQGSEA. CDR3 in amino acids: CSVEKPPRAFF. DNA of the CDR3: TGCAGCGTTGAGAAGCCTCCCAGGGCTTTCTTT.

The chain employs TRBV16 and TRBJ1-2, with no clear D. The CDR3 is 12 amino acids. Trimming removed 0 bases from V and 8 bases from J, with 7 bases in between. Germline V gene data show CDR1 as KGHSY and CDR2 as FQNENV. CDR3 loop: CASSQSGEGYTF. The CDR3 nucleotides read TGTGCCAGCAGCCAATCGGGAGAGGGCTACACCTTC.

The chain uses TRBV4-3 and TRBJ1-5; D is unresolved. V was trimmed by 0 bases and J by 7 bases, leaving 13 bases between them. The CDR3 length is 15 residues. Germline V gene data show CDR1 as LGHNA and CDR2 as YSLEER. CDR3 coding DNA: TGCGCCAGCAGCCAAGATCTCGAGGTGGGCCAGCCCCAGCATTTT. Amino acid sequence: CASSQDLEVGQPQHF.

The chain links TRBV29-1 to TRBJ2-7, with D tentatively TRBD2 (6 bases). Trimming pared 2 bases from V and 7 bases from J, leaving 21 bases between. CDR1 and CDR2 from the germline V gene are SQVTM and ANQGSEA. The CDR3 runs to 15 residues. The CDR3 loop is CSVEQRGTYSGEQYF. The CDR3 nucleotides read TGCAGCGTTGAACAACGCGGGACCTATTCGGGGGAGCAGTACTTC.

The CDR3 nucleotides read TGTGCCAGCAGTTTATCTCAGGGTTTTCACTATGGCTACACCTTC. Its protein is CASSLSQGFHYGYTF. The J gene is TRBJ1-2, the V gene TRBV28, with D perhaps TRBD1 (5 bases). V gave up 1 base and J gave up 3 bases, with 12 bases separating them. Germline values: CDR1 MDHEN, CDR2 SYDVKM. The CDR3 totals 15 residues.

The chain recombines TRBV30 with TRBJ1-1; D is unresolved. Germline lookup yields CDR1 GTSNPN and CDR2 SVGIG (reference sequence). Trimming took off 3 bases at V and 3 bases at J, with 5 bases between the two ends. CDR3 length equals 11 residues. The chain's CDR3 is CAWSEDTEAFF. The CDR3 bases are TGTGCCTGGAGCGAAGACACTGAAGCTTTCTTT.

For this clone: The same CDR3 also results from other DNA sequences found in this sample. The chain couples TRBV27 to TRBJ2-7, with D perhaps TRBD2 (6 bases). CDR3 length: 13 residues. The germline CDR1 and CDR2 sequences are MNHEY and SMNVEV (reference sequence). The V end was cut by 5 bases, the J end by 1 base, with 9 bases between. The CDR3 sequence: CASSPGLSYEQYF. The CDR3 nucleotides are TGTGCCAGCAGTCCGGGACTGTCCTACGAGCAGTACTTC.

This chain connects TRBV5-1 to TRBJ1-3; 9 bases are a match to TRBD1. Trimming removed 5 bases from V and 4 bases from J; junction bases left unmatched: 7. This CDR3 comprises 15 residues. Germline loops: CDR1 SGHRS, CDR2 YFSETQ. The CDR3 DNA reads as TGCGCCAGCAGGTCTGGACAGGGGTCAGGAAACACCATATATTTT. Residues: CASRSGQGSGNTIYF.

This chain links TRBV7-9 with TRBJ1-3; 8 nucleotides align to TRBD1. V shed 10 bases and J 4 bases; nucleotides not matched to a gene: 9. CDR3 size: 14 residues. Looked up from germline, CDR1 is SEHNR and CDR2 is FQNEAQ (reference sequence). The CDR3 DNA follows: TGTGCCATCCAGGGACAGGCCCTAGGAAACACCATATATTTT. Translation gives CAIQGQALGNTIYF. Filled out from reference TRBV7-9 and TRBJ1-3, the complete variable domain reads DTGVSQNPRHKITKRGQNVTFRCDPISEHNRLYWYRQTLGQGPEFLTYFQNEAQLEKSRLLSDRFSAERPKGSFSTLEIQRTEQGDSAMYLCAIQGQALGNTIYFGEGSWLTVV.

Here the CDR3 DNA reads TGTGCCAGTAGTATAGTAGGGAGTAGCAATCAGCCCCAGCATTTT. Protein sequence: CASSIVGSSNQPQHF. This chain connects TRBV19 to TRBJ1-5, with no clear D. Germline loops: CDR1 LNHDA, CDR2 SQIVND (reference sequence). This CDR3 has 15 amino acids. V gave up 1 base and J gave up 0 bases, with 7 bases separating them.

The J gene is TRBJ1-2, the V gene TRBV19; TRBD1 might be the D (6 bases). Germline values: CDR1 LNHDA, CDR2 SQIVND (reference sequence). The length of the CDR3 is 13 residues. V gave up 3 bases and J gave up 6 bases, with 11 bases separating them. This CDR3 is CASSIQRGNGYTF. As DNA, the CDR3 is TGTGCCAGTAGTATCCAAAGGGGGAATGGCTACACCTTC.

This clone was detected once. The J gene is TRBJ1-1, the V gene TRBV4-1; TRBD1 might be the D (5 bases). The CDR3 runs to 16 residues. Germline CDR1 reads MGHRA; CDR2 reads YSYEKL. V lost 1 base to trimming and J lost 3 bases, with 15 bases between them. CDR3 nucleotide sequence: TGCGCCAGCAGCCAAGGTCGAGGACAAAGGCACACTGAAGCTTTCTTT. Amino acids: CASSQGRGQRHTEAFF.

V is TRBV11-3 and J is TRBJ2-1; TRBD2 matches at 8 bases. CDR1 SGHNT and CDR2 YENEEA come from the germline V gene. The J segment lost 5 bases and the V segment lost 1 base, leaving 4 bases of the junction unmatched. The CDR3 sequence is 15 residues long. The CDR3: CASSLGSGNDNEQFF. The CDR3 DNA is TGTGCCAGCAGCTTAGGTAGCGGGAACGACAATGAGCAGTTCTTC.

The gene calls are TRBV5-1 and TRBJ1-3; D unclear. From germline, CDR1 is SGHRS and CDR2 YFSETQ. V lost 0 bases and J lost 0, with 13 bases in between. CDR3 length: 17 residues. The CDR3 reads CASSLEGGSSSGNTIYF. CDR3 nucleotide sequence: TGCGCCAGCAGCTTGGAAGGAGGGTCGAGCTCTGGAAACACCATATATTTT.